The T cell receptor beta chain under discussion was sequenced for a study of OX40 agonist ivuxolimab in advanced cancers. In germline, CDR1 is LGHNA, CDR2 YSLEER. The CDR3 is 17 amino acids. Trimming took 1 base from V and 6 from J, leaving 19 bases between them. Produced via immunoSEQ multiplex PCR; TCRdb's table is partial and in-frame only. The sample has 73,000 or so clones, 80% to 90% seen once. The chain has TRBV4-3 and TRBJ2-1; TRBD1 is a possible D gene (7 bases). The material was CD4+ or CD8+ T cells sorted from blood, obtained in a trial of the OX40 agonist ivuxolimab. The sequence came from an adult with an advanced solid tumor such as melanoma, head and neck, liver or kidney cancer. The CDR3 reads CASSQARGTDRANEQFF. CDR3 in DNA: TGCGCCAGCAGCCAAGCTCGCGGGACAGACAGGGCCAATGAGCAGTTCTTC.